Listed here are 21 T cell receptor beta chains from one sample, sequenced in a study of T cell responses to AZD1222 COVID-19 vaccine. Data came from immunoSEQ multiplex PCR; TCRdb stores just in-frame clones and leaves some out. The table shows 150,000 to 200,000 clones, with approximately 93% occurring only once. The starting material was peripheral blood, obtained on day 0 of AZD1222 vaccination. These receptors were collected from an adult in good health.

The chain recombines TRBV19 with TRBJ1-4; 7 nucleotides align to TRBD1. The germline V gene has CDR1 LNHDA and CDR2 SQIVND (reference sequence). This CDR3 is 16 amino acids long. Trimming at V came to 5 bases and at J to 0 bases, leaving 6 bases not matched to a gene. CDR3 in amino acids: CASSLAGTATNEKLFF. The CDR3 DNA sequence: TGTGCCAGTAGTTTGGCGGGGACAGCAACTAATGAAAAACTGTTTTTT.

The rearrangement links TRBV23-1 to TRBJ2-5, with a tentative D call TRBD1 (5 bases). TRBV23-1 is designated an ORF whose function remains uncertain. The V gene lost 3 bases and the J gene lost 7 bases, with 12 bases spanning the gap. CDR3 length: 13 residues. The CDR3 sequence: CASSHPARGTQYF. The CDR3 coding sequence is TGCGCCAGCAGTCACCCAGCTAGGGGGACCCAGTACTTC.

CDR3 sequence: CASSSGTYQPQHF. The CDR3 DNA reads as TGTGCCAGCAGTTCCGGGACTTATCAGCCCCAGCATTTT. The rearrangement uses TRBV6-5 and TRBJ1-5, with D tentatively TRBD1 (5 bases). V dropped 4 bases and J dropped 5 bases, with 9 bases sitting between them. This CDR3 region has 13 residues. CDR1 and CDR2 from the germline V gene are MNHEY and SVGAGI.

The CDR3 region is CASRDSIQETQYF. In nucleotides, the CDR3 is TGTGCCAGCAGAGACTCGATCCAAGAGACCCAGTACTTC. The chain has TRBV12-3 or TRBV12-4 and TRBJ2-5; D remains ambiguous. Trimming stripped 6 bases from V and 1 base from J, with 9 bases between. The CDR3 has 13 residues.

This chain connects TRBV13 to TRBJ1-1, with D unclear. Germline CDR1 reads PRHDT; CDR2 reads FYEKMQ (reference sequence). The length of the CDR3 is 14 residues. Trimming stripped 3 bases from V and 2 bases from J, with 10 bases between. The CDR3 reads CASSFLGSNTEAFF. In nucleotides, the CDR3 is TGTGCCAGCAGCTTCTTAGGGAGCAACACTGAAGCTTTCTTT.

This sequence joins TRBV18 and TRBJ1-1; D uncertain. The V end lost 3 bases, the J end lost 5 bases, and 13 bases lay between the germline ends. The CDR3 is made up of 14 amino acids. Germline CDR1 and CDR2: KGHSH and LQKENI. In nucleotides, the CDR3 is TGTGCCAGCTCACCGGACCTCGCGGGAACTGAAGCTTTCTTT. Amino acids: CASSPDLAGTEAFF.

V usage is TRBV7-9 and J usage is TRBJ1-6; D is perhaps TRBD1 (6 bases). Germline V gives CDR1 SEHNR, CDR2 FQNEAQ (reference sequence). V was trimmed by 7 bases and J by 9 bases, leaving 19 bases between them. This CDR3 region has 15 residues. Here the CDR3 reads CASTPDGGASSPLHF. As DNA, the CDR3 is TGTGCCAGCACCCCCGACGGGGGGGCCAGTTCACCCCTCCACTTT. Full variable domain (rest looked up from reference TRBV7-9 and TRBJ1-6): DTGVSQNPRHKITKRGQNVTFRCDPISEHNRLYWYRQTLGQGPEFLTYFQNEAQLEKSRLLSDRFSAERPKGSFSTLEIQRTEQGDSAMYLCASTPDGGASSPLHFGNGTRLTVT.

The chain has TRBV29-1 and TRBJ2-3; 7 bases align to TRBD1. CDR3 length: 14 residues. V dropped 5 bases and J dropped 0; count of bases not matched to a gene: 5. From germline, CDR1 is SQVTM and CDR2 ANQGSEA. CDR3 nucleotides: TGCAGCGTTCGACAGGGTACTAGCACAGATACGCAGTATTTT. Its translation is CSVRQGTSTDTQYF.

The genes are TRBV5-4 and TRBJ2-2, with D uncertain. CDR3 length equals 14 residues. V was clipped by 0 bases and J by 2 bases, with 5 bases between them. Germline-derived CDR1 and CDR2 are SGHNT and YYREEE (reference sequence). CDR3 sequence: CASSLAANTGELFF. The CDR3 DNA sequence: TGTGCCAGCAGCTTGGCAGCCAACACCGGGGAGCTGTTTTTT.

V usage is TRBV28 and J usage is TRBJ1-3, with D possibly being TRBD1 (6 bases). This CDR3 region has 19 residues. Deletions cut 5 bases from V and 2 bases from J, with 25 bases between. Germline CDR1 reads MDHEN; CDR2 reads SYDVKM. CDR3 coding DNA: TGTGCCAGCAGTCCCCTTTCGGTCCTTAAACAGGGAACTGGAAACACCATATATTTT. It specifies CASSPLSVLKQGTGNTIYF.

The J gene is TRBJ1-4, the V gene TRBV2, with D tentatively TRBD1 (5 bases). CDR3 length: 12 amino acids. Germline assignment: CDR1 SNHLY and CDR2 FYNNEI. V lost 10 bases to trimming and J lost 8 bases, with 14 bases between them. In DNA form, the CDR3 reads TGTGCCAATCGTCAGGGTGGGGAAAAACTGTTTTTT. It is translated as CANRQGGEKLFF.

The chain links TRBV19 to TRBJ2-7; possibly TRBD1 for D (6 bases). V was clipped by 1 base and J by 4 bases, with 11 bases between them. CDR1 LNHDA and CDR2 SQIVND come from the germline V gene (reference sequence). The CDR3 is made up of 14 amino acids. The CDR3 protein is CASSIGGRFYEQYF. The DNA of the CDR3 is TGTGCCAGTAGTATAGGGGGGCGCTTTTACGAGCAGTACTTC.

The chain joins TRBV5-1 to TRBJ1-1; a possible D gene is TRBD1 (6 bases). The CDR3 has 15 residues. Germline lookup yields CDR1 SGHRS and CDR2 YFSETQ. The germline V and J ends were trimmed by 1 base and 2 bases, with 12 bases remaining between them. The CDR3 loop reads CASSLLGADNTEAFF. DNA for the CDR3: TGCGCCAGCAGCTTGTTGGGGGCAGATAACACTGAAGCTTTCTTT.

For this clone: Other DNA sequences in the same sample also yield this CDR3. The chain combines TRBV10-1 with TRBJ2-1; 8 bases are shared with TRBD2. Germline CDR1 WNHNN, CDR2 SYGVQD (reference sequence). Trimming took 5 bases from V and 2 from J; bases not matched to a gene: 17. The CDR3 totals 19 residues. CDR3 protein: CASSPGTSGTQTPYNEQFF. CDR3 DNA: TGCGCCAGCAGTCCCGGGACTAGTGGTACCCAAACTCCCTACAATGAGCAGTTCTTC.

J is TRBJ1-1 and V is TRBV6-5, with D hard to call. Germline V CDR1 and CDR2: MNHEY, SVGAGI. CDR3 size: 14 residues. Trimming cost V 0 bases and J 1 base, with 6 bases left between them. This chain's CDR3 is CASSYSEGNTEAFF. The CDR3 bases are TGTGCCAGCAGTTACTCAGAGGGGAACACTGAAGCTTTCTTT.

V gene TRBV5-6 combines with J gene TRBJ1-2; D is possibly TRBD1 (6 bases). Germline V gene lookup returns CDR1 SGHDT and CDR2 YYEEEE. V lost 4 bases and J lost 4, with 11 bases in between. The CDR3 length is 13 residues. CDR3 DNA: TGTGCCAGCAGCCCCGGGACAACCTATGGCTACACCTTC. Protein product: CASSPGTTYGYTF.

This clone was seen only a few times. This chain joins TRBV4-2 and TRBJ1-5, with D hard to call. The CDR3 covers 15 residues. Trimming left V 0 bases short and J 15 bases short, with 21 bases between. Germline values: CDR1 LGHNA, CDR2 YNFKEQ. The CDR3 nucleotides are TGTGCCAGCAGCCAAGATCTGGGCATGAGTAATCATGGGCATTTT. Translating it yields CASSQDLGMSNHGHF.

The genes are TRBV4-1 and TRBJ2-3; TRBD1 matches 7 bases. From germline, CDR1 is MGHRA and CDR2 YSYEKL. Losses at the gene ends were 3 bases for V and 5 bases for J; bases not matched to a gene: 11. The CDR3 has 16 residues. The DNA for the CDR3 is TGCGCCAGCAGCCAGGGGGATGGGCAGGGGGTAGATACGCAGTATTTT. This encodes CASSQGDGQGVDTQYF.

The chain is built from TRBV14 and TRBJ2-1; 8 bases are a match to TRBD2. Germline CDR1 is SGHDN and CDR2 is FVKESK. V trimming: 8 bases; J trimming: 3 bases; junction bases outside the gene matches: 12. The CDR3 contains 16 residues. CDR3 residues: CASAAAGLAGYNEQFF. The CDR3 bases are TGTGCCAGCGCCGCTGCGGGGCTAGCGGGCTACAATGAGCAGTTCTTC.

This rearrangement joins TRBV5-4 to TRBJ2-7; 8 bases agree with TRBD1. V was pared by 4 bases and J by 7 bases, with 13 bases of the junction left unmatched. Per the germline V gene, CDR1 is SGHNT and CDR2 is YYREEE (reference sequence). The CDR3 runs to 15 residues. The CDR3 DNA is TGTGCCAGCAGCCGGCAGGGGGCACCCTATCGGGAGCAGTACTTC. This gives the protein CASSRQGAPYREQYF. Combining the CDR3 with reference TRBV5-4 and TRBJ2-7 gives the whole variable domain ETGVTQSPTHLIKTRGQQVTLRCSSQSGHNTVSWYQQALGQGPQFIFQYYREEENGRGNFPPRFSGLQFPNYSSELNVNALELDDSALYLCASSRQGAPYREQYFGPGTRLTVT.

This chain links TRBV27 with TRBJ2-5; 9 nucleotides match TRBD1. V was pared by 6 bases and J by 6 bases, with 8 bases of the junction left unmatched. This CDR3 is 14 amino acids long. Germline loops: CDR1 MNHEY, CDR2 SMNVEV (reference sequence). Here the CDR3 reads CASRNRGLGKTQYF. The CDR3 DNA follows: TGTGCCAGCAGAAACAGGGGGCTTGGAAAGACCCAGTACTTC.